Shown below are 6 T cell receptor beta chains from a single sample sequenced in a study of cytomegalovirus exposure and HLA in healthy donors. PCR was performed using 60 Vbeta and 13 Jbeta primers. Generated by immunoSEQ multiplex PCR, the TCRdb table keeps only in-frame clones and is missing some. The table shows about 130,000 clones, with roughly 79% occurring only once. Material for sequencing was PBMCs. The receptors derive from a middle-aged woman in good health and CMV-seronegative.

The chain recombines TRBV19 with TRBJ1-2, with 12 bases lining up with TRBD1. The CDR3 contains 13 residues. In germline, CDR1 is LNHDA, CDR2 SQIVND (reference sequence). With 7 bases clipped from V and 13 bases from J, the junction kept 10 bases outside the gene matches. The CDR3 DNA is TGTGCCAGTACGACCGGGACAGGGGGCAGGTTCACCTTC. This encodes CASTTGTGGRFTF.

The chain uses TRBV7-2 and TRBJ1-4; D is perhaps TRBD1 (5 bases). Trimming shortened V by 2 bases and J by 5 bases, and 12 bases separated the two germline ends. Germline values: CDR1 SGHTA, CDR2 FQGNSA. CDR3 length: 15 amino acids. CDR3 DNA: TGTGCCAGCAGCTTAAGGGGTCAGGGAAATGAAAAACTGTTTTTT. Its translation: CASSLRGQGNEKLFF.

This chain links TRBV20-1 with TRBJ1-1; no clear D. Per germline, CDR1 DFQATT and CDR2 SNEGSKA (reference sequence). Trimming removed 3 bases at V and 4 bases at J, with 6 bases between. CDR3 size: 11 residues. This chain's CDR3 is CSARAVTEAFF. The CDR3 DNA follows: TGCAGTGCTAGGGCTGTCACTGAAGCTTTCTTT.

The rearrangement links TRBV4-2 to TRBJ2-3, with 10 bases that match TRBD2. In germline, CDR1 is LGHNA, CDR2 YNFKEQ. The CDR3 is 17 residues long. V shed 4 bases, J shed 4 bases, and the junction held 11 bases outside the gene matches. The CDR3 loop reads CASSREEGLALADTQYF. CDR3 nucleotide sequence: TGTGCCAGCAGCCGCGAAGAGGGACTAGCGTTGGCAGATACGCAGTATTTT.

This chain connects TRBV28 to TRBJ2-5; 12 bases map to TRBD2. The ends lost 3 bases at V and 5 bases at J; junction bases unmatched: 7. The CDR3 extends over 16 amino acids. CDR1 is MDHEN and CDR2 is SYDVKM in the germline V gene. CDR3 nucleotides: TGTGCCAGCAGTTTCGGTCTAGCGGGGGGGCACGAGACCCAGTACTTC. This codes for CASSFGLAGGHETQYF.

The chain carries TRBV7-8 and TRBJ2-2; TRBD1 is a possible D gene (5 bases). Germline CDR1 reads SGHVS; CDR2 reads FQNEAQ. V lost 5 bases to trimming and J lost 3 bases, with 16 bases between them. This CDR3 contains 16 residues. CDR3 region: CASSQDTGAYTGELFF. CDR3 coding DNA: TGTGCCAGCAGCCAAGATACAGGAGCGTACACCGGGGAGCTGTTTTTT. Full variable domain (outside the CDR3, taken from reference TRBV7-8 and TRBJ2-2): GAGVSQSPRYKVAKRGQDVALRCDPISGHVSLFWYQQALGQGPEFLTYFQNEAQLDKSGLPSDRFFAERPEGSVSTLKIQRTQQEDSAVYLCASSQDTGAYTGELFFGEGSRLTVL.